This T cell receptor beta chain was sequenced in a study of blood T cells in healthy people across ages. About the research overall: Template switching picked up about one barcoded beta molecule for each two T cells.

There were at least 6 micrograms of total RNA extracted from every sample. A few counts support this clonotype. CDR1 and CDR2 from the germline V gene are DFQATT and SNEGSKA (reference sequence). Trimming cost V 4 bases and J 3 bases; bases outside gene matches: 7. The CDR3 runs to 15 residues. Primers used in a second PCR of about 6 to 11 cycles were a sample-barcoded 5' primer and a J-beta primer mix. Every sample gave at least 3 million paired-end reads containing CDR3. One entry per CDR3 protein results from TCRdb running MiXCR on the 5' RACE reads. Here the sample spans some 1.5 million distinct CDR3 sequences, about 45% being singletons.

This sequence joins TRBV20-1 and TRBJ2-1, with 9 bases identical to TRBD2. The clonotype originates from a woman younger than 30 in good health. The sample comprised blood. CDR3 sequence (DNA): TGCAGTGCTACCGCCGGGACTAGCTTCTACAATGAGCAGTTCTTC. As protein: CSATAGTSFYNEQFF.